This TCR beta chain is drawn from a study of CD8 T cells in ankylosing spondylitis. Study results and caveats: Reportedly, matched ankylosing spondylitis synovial fluid was significantly enriched for disease-linked clones. Blood of patients with ankylosing spondylitis appeared to be characterized by a TCR beta motif of fewer than 10 highly homologous variants.

The CDR3 covers 12 residues. The germline V and J ends were trimmed by 2 bases and 6 bases, with 11 bases remaining between them. Germline CDR1 reads SQVTM; CDR2 reads ANQGSEA. This clonotype came up a few times. The antigen remains undetermined. Researchers built TCR beta libraries using quantitative 5'-RACE with molecular barcodes. TCRdb fed the 5' RACE reads into MiXCR, producing one record per CDR3 protein. This sample has a few hundred thousand distinct CDR3 sequences, with approximately 20% found just once. The TCR was taken from a male donor with ankylosing spondylitis. Sequencing was done on a sample of blood, either unsorted or a sorted T cell fraction (not recorded which). The chain employs TRBV29-1 and TRBJ2-7, with a weak D call TRBD2 (5 bases). CDR3 residues: CSVEMRGSEQYF. As DNA, the CDR3 is TGCAGCGTTGAAATGCGAGGGAGCGAGCAGTACTTC.